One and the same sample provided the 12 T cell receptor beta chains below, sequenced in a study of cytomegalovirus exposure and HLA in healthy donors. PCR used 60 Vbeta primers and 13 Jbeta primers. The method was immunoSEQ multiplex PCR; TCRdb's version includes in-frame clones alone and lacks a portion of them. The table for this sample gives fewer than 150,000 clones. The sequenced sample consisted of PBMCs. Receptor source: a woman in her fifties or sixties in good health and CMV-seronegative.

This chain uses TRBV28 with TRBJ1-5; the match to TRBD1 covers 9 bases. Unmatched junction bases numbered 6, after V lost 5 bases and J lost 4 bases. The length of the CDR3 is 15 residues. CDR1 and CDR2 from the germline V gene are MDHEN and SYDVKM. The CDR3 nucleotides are TGTGCCAGCAGTCCCCCGGGACAGGGAAATCAGCCCCAGCATTTT. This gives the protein CASSPPGQGNQPQHF.

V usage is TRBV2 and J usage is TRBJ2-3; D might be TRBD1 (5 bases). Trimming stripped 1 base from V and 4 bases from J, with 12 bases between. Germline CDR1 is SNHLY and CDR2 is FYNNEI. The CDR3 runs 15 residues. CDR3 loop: CASSEDGWGPDTQYF. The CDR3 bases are TGTGCCAGCAGTGAAGATGGTTGGGGCCCAGATACGCAGTATTTT.

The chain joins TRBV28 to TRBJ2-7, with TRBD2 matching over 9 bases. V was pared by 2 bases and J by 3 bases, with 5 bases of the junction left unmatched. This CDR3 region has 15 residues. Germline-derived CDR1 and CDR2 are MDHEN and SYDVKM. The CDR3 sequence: CASSLVSGSIYEQYF. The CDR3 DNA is TGTGCCAGCAGTTTAGTTAGCGGGAGTATCTACGAGCAGTACTTC.

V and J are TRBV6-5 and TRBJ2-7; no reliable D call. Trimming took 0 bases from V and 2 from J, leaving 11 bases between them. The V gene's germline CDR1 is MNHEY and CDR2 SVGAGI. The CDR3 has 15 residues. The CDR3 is CASSYSTPATYEQYF. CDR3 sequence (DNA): TGTGCCAGCAGTTACTCGACTCCCGCAACCTACGAGCAGTACTTC.

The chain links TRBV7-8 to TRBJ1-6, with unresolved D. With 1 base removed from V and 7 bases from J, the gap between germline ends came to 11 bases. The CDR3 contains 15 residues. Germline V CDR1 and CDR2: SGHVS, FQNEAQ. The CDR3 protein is CASSLEGSENSPLHF. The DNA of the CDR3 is TGTGCCAGCAGCTTAGAGGGTAGCGAGAATTCACCCCTCCACTTT.

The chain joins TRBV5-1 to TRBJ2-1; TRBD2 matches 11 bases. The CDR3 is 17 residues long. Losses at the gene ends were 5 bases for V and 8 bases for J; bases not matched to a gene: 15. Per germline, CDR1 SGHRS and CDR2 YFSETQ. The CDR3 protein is CASRPHHSGGEKDEQFF. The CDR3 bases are TGCGCCAGCAGACCCCACCATAGCGGGGGGGAGAAGGATGAGCAGTTCTTC.

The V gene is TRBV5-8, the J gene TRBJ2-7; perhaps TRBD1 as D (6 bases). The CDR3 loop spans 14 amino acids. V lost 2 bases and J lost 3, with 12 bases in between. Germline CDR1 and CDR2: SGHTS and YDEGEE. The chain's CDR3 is CASSFSKDSYEQYF. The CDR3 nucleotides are TGTGCCAGCAGCTTCTCAAAGGACAGCTACGAGCAGTACTTC.

In DNA form, the CDR3 reads TGCGCCAGCAGCTTGGCCCCCTCGACAGGGAGCGACGAGCAGTACTTC. Its translation is CASSLAPSTGSDEQYF. This chain links TRBV5-1 with TRBJ2-7; TRBD1 aligns across 7 bases. The germline V gene has CDR1 SGHRS and CDR2 YFSETQ. Germline trimming cut 0 bases from V and 5 bases from J; bases unmatched to any gene: 11. This CDR3 spans 16 amino acids.

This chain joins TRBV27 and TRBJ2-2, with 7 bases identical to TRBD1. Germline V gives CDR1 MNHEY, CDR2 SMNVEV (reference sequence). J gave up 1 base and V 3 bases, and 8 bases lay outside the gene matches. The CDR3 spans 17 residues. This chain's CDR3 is CASSFDPGTENTGELFF. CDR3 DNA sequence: TGTGCCAGCAGTTTCGACCCCGGGACAGAGAACACCGGGGAGCTGTTTTTT.

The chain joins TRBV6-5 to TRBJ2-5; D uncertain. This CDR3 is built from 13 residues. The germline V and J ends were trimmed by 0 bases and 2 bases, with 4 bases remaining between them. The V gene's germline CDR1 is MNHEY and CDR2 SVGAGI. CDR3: CASSYSGQETQYF. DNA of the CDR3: TGTGCCAGCAGTTACTCCGGGCAAGAGACCCAGTACTTC.

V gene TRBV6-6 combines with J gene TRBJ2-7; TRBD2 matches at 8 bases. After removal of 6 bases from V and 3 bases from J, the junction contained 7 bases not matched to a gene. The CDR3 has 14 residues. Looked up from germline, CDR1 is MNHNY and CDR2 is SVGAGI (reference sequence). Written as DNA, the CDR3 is TGTGCCAGCAGCCCTCTCGGGGGGGGCTACGAGCAGTACTTC. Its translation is CASSPLGGGYEQYF.

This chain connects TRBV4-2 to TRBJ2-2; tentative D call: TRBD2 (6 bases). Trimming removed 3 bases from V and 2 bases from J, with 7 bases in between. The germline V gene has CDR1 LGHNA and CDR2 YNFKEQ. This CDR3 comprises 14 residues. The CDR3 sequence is CASSHGTNTGELFF. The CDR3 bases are TGTGCCAGCAGCCACGGGACTAACACCGGGGAGCTGTTTTTT.